This entry describes one TCR beta chain. Its antigen target is currently unknown. No much larger clone exists at a distance of one base, and base qualities are not known. The data originate from a study of CD8+ T cells in alopecia areata (dated by TCRdb to between 2018 and 2020). Context from the whole study: The study used high-throughput TCRbeta sequencing to examine T cell clonal expansion in alopecia areata, in both the C3H/HeJ mouse model and human patients. On the human side, TCRbeta sequencing was run on scalp tissue and on sorted CD4+ and CD8+ peripheral blood T cells from healthy controls and from alopecia areata patients with either patchy or totalis/universalis disease. Clonality in the scalp was compared among normal scalp (n=4), patchy alopecia areata scalp (n=8), and alopecia totalis/universalis scalp (n=8). The RNA source kit depended on sample type: the PAXgene miRNA kit for fixed scalp, the miRNeasy kit for PBMCs, and the RNeasy kit for mouse skin. TCRbeta CDR3 regions were amplified by immunoSEQ multiplex PCR with 35 Vbeta forward and 13 Jbeta reverse primers.

Findings and caveats that apply to the study as a whole: Shared TCR sequences between patients were less evident than in mice, which may be partly attributable to HLA diversity in the patient population. Scalp TCR repertoire analysis is complicated because resident alphabeta T cells in normal human skin are also sequenced, whereas mouse skin is dominated by gammadelta T cells. Lesional scalp, especially in alopecia totalis/universalis, showed higher clonality and more expanded CD8+ clones than normal scalp, suggesting antigenic drive.

Preparation of the library involved the immunoSEQ multiplex PCR assay. RNA was extracted from all samples and reverse transcribed into cDNA as template for TCR sequencing. First-strand cDNA was synthesized with SuperScript III using a 2:1 mix of oligo-dT and random hexamers. A synthetic immune receptor repertoire was used to measure amplification bias, and any remaining bias was corrected computationally. The paper's processing steps were these. After raw reads were preprocessed to remove errors, the CDR3 was defined following IMGT conventions as running from the conserved cysteine to phenylalanine. To get clonality, Shannon entropy was normalized by log2 of the number of productive unique TCRs and the result was subtracted from 1. Whether each scalp clone was CD4 or CD8 was inferred by checking scalp TCRbeta sequences against the CD4 and CD8 repertoires from sorted blood. TCRdb took this table from immuneACCESS and kept in-frame rearrangements with V and J called. Such tables lack part of the clones; where checked against another copy, unresolved V genes explain under half of the gap, and the rest is unexplained. For V, J and clone size, that table is used; D and trimming come from the DNA. The sample table records about 110,000 clones; 59% of these occur just once. The ten largest clonotypes hold around a fifth of the sample.

After PBMCs were isolated by density centrifugation and stained for CD3, CD4 and CD8, a FACSAria was used to sort CD4+ and CD8+ T cells. Scalp biopsies and blood samples were obtained from unaffected controls. The material sequenced was CD8+ T cells sorted from blood. The clonotype originates from a human donor in good health.

The CDR3 in this case is CASSLDTTGELFF. The DNA reads as follows: TGTGCCAGCAGCCTGGACACGACCGGGGAGCTGTTTTTT. The rearranged chain carries TRBV4-2 and TRBJ2-2; matching of 5 bases hints at TRBD1 as the D gene. Reading from cysteine to phenylalanine, the CDR3 counts 13 amino acids. Just the 39-base CDR3 DNA is kept, in frame starting at base 1. V loses 4 bases, J loses 5 bases, and the germline ends lie 8 bases apart. From a lookup of the germline V gene, CDR1 and CDR2 are LGHNA and YNFKEQ.